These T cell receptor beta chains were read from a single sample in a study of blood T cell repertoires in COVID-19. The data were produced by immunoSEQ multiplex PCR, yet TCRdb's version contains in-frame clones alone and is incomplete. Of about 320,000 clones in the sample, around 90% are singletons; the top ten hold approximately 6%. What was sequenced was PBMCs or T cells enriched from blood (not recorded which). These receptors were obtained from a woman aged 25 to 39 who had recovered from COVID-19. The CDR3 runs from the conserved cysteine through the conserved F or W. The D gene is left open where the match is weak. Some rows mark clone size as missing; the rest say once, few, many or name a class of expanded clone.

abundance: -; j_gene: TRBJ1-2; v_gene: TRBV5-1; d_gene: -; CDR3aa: CASSLGGGGYTF; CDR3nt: TGCGCCAGCAGCTTGGGGGGAGGTGGCTACACCTTC
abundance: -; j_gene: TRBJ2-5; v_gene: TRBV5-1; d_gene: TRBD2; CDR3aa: CASSLALGGPETQYF; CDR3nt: TGCGCCAGCAGCTTGGCCTTGGGAGGGCCGGAGACCCAGTACTTC
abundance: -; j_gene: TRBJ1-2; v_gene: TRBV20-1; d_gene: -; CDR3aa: CSAAGTLGYTF; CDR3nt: TGCAGTGCTGCAGGGACTCTGGGCTACACCTTC
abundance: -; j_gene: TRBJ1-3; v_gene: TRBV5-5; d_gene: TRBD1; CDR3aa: CASSLATGSGNTIYF; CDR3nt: TGTGCCAGCAGCTTGGCGACAGGGTCTGGAAACACCATATATTTT
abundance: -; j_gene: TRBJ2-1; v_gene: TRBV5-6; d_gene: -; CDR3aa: CASSPAGGEREQFF; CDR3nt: TGTGCCAGCAGCCCAGCCGGGGGTGAGCGGGAGCAGTTCTTC
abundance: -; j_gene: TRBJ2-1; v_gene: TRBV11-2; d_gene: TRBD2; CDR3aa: CASSLIGLAGDNEQFF; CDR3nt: TGTGCCAGCAGCTTAATTGGACTAGCGGGGGATAATGAGCAGTTCTTC
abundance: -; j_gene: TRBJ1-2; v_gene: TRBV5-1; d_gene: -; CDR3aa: CASSPPGQTGGNYGYTF; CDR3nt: TGCGCCAGCAGCCCGCCAGGACAGACTGGTGGGAACTATGGCTACACCTTC
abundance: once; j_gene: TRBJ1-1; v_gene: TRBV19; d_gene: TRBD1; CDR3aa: CASSDRAEAFF; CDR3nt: TGTGCCAGTAGCGACAGGGCTGAAGCTTTCTTT
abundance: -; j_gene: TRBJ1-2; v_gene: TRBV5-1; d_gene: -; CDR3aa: CASSLDVTNYGYTF; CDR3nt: TGCGCCAGCAGCTTGGATGTTACTAACTATGGCTACACCTTC
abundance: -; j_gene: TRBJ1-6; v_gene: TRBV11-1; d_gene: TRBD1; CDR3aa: CASSKGQGATPLHF; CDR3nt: TGTGCCAGCAGCAAGGGACAGGGGGCTACACCCCTCCACTTT
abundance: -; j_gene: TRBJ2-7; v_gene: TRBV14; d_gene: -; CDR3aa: CASSHFGRESSYEQYF; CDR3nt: TGTGCCAGCAGCCACTTCGGACGGGAGAGCTCCTACGAGCAGTACTTC
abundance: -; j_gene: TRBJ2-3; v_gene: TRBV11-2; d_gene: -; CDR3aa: CASSLVLGADTQYF; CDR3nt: TGTGCCAGCAGCTTAGTTCTAGGCGCAGATACGCAGTATTTT
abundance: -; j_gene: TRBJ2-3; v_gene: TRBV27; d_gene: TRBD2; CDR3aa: CASTLAGGHTDTQYF; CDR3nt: TGTGCCAGCACCCTCGCGGGGGGGCACACTGATACGCAGTATTTT
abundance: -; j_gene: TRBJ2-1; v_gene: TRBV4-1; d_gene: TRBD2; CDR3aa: CASSQDSLAGVYNEQFF; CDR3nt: TGCGCCAGCAGCCAAGACAGCCTAGCGGGAGTTTACAATGAGCAGTTCTTC
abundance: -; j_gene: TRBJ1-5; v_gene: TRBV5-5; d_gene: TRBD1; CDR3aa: CASSLARTGLSSNQPQHF; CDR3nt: TGTGCCAGCAGCTTGGCGAGGACAGGGCTTTCTAGCAATCAGCCCCAGCATTTT
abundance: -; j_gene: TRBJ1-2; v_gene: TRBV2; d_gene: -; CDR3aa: CASSENGAYGYTF; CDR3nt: TGTGCCAGCAGTGAAAACGGAGCCTATGGCTACACCTTC
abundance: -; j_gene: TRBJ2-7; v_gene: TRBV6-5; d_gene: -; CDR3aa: CASSYSSQFYEQYF; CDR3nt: TGTGCCAGCAGTTACTCATCACAGTTCTACGAGCAGTACTTC
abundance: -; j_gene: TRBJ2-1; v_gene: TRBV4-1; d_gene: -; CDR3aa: CASTVGDNYNEQFF; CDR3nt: TGCGCCAGCACCGTGGGGGACAACTACAATGAGCAGTTCTTC
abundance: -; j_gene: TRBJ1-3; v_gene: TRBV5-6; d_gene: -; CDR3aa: CASSKRRGNRTIYF; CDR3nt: TGTGCCAGCAGCAAGCGTCGGGGTAATAGGACCATATATTTT
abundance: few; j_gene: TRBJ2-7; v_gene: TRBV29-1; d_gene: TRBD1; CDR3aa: CSVEKGQGGSYEQYF; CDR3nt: TGCAGCGTTGAAAAGGGACAGGGGGGCTCCTACGAGCAGTACTTC
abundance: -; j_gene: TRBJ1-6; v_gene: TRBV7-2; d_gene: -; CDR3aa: CASSYTAESPLHF; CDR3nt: TGTGCCAGCAGCTATACAGCGGAGTCACCCCTCCACTTT
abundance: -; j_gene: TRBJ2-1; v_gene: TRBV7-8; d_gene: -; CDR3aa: CASSLGGRYGTYNEQFF; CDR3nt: TGTGCCAGCAGCTTAGGAGGACGTTACGGGACCTACAATGAGCAGTTCTTC
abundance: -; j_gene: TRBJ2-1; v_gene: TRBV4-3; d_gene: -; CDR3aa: CASSQDTSRVYNEQFF; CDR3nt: TGCGCCAGCAGCCAAGACACCTCACGGGTCTACAATGAGCAGTTCTTC
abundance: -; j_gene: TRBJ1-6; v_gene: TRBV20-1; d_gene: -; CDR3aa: CSASSTVNSPLHF; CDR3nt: TGCAGTGCTAGTAGTACGGTGAATTCACCCCTCCACTTT
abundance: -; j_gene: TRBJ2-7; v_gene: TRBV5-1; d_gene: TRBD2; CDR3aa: CASSPAPSGGSYEQYF; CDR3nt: TGCGCCAGCAGCCCGGCCCCTAGCGGGGGATCCTACGAGCAGTACTTC
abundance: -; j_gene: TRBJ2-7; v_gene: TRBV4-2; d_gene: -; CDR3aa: CASSQVGGRGEQYF; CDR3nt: TGTGCCAGCAGCCAAGTGGGTGGGCGCGGGGAGCAGTACTTC
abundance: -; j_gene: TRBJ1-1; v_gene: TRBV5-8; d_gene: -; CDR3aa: CASSLGTLNTEAFF; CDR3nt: TGTGCCAGCAGCTTGGGGACATTGAACACTGAAGCTTTCTTT
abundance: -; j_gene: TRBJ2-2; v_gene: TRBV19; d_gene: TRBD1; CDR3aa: CASGQGYTGELFF; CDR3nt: TGTGCCAGCGGACAGGGCTACACCGGGGAGCTGTTTTTT
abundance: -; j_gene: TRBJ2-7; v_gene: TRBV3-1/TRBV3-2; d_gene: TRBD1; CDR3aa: CASSQGTGSEQYF; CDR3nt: TGTGCCAGCAGCCAAGGGACAGGGTCCGAGCAGTACTTC
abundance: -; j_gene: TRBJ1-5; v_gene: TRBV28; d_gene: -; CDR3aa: CATLAHRSNQPQHF; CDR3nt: TGTGCCACCCTTGCCCACAGGAGCAATCAGCCCCAGCATTTT
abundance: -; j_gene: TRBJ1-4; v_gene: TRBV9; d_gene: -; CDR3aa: CASSAAGGRYEKLFF; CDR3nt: TGTGCCAGCAGCGCGGCTGGGGGCAGATATGAAAAACTGTTTTTT
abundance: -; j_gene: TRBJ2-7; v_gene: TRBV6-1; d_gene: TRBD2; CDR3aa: CASSEIGTRGEQYF; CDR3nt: TGTGCCAGCAGTGAGATCGGGACTAGGGGCGAGCAGTACTTC
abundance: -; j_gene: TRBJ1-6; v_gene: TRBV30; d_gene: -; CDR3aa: CAWTGGRNSPLHF; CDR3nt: TGTGCCTGGACGGGGGGGCGGAATTCACCCCTCCACTTT
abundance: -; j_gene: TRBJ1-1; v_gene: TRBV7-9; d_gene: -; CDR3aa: CASSLLNEAFF; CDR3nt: TGTGCCAGCAGCTTATTAAATGAAGCTTTCTTT
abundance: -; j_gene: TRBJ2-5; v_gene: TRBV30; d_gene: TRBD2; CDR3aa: CAWSISGGFETQYF; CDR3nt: TGTGCCTGGAGTATCTCGGGGGGGTTTGAGACCCAGTACTTC
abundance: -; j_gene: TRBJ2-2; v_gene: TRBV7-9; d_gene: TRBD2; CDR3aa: CASSSRTSGATGELFF; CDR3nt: TGTGCCAGCAGCTCTCGGACTAGCGGGGCCACCGGGGAGCTGTTTTTT
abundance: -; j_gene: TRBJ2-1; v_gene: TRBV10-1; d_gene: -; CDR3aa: CASSDRGASYNEQFF; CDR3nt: TGCGCCAGCAGTGATCGGGGGGCCTCCTACAATGAGCAGTTCTTC
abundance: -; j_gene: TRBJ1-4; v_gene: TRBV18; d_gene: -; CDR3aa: CASSEDRTEKLFF; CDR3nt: TGTGCCAGCTCCGAAGACCGGACAGAAAAACTGTTTTTT
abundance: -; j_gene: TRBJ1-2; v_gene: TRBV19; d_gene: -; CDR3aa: CASTSRMNGYTF; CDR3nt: TGTGCCAGTACTTCGCGCATGAATGGCTACACCTTC
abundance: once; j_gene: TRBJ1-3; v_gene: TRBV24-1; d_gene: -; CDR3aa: CATSERETKSGNTIYF; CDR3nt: TGTGCCACCAGTGAAAGGGAGACAAAATCTGGAAACACCATATATTTT
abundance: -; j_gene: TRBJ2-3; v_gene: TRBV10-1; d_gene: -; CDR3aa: CASSDRLAGDTQYF; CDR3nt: TGCGCCAGCAGTGATCGTCTAGCCGGGGATACGCAGTATTTT
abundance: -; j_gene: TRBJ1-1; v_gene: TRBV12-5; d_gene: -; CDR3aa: CASGTRTANTEAFF; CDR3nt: TGTGCTAGTGGTACGCGGACAGCGAACACTGAAGCTTTCTTT
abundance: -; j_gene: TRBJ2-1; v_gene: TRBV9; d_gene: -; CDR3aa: CASSASPSAGNEQFF; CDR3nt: TGTGCCAGCAGCGCAAGCCCTAGCGCGGGCAATGAGCAGTTCTTC
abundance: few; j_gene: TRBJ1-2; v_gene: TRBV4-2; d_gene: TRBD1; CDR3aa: CASSHGQGGTDGYTF; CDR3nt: TGTGCCAGCAGCCACGGACAGGGAGGGACTGATGGCTACACCTTC
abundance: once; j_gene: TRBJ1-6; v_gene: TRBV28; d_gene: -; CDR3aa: CASSARTGLNSPLHF; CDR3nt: TGTGCCAGCAGTGCGAGAACAGGGCTCAATTCACCCCTCCACTTT
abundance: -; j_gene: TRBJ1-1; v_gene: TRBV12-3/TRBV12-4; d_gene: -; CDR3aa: CASSLEGPTEAFF; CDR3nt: TGTGCCAGCAGTTTGGAGGGTCCCACTGAAGCTTTCTTT
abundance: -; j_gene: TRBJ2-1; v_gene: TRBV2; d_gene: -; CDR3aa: CASSAANNEQFF; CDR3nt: TGTGCCAGCAGTGCCGCGAACAATGAGCAGTTCTTC
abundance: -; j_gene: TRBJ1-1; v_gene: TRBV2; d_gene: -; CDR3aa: CASTRDILNTEAFF; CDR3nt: TGTGCCAGCACCCGGGACATACTCAACACTGAAGCTTTCTTT
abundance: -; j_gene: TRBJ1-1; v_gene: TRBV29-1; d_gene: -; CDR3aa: CSTWEGGEAFF; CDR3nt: TGCAGCACCTGGGAGGGAGGTGAAGCTTTCTTT
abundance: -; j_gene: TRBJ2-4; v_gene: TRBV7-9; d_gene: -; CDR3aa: CASSLGGNSGNIQYF; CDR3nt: TGTGCCAGCAGCTTAGGCGGGAACTCCGGGAACATTCAGTACTTC
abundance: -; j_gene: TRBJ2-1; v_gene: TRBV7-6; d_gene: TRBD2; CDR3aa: CASSLVTRGGDNEQFF; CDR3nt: TGTGCCAGCAGCTTAGTGACGCGGGGGGGCGACAATGAGCAGTTCTTC
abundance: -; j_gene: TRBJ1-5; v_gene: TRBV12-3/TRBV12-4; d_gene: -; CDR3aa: CASREGGNQPQHF; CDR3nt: TGTGCCAGCAGGGAAGGGGGCAATCAGCCCCAGCATTTT
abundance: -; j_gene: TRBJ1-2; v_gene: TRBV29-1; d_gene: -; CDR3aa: CSVEDAAASGCTF; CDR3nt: TGCAGCGTTGAAGACGCGGCAGCGTCCGGCTGCACCTTC
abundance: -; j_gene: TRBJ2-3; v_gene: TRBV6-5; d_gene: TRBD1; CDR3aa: CATQDRASTDTQYF; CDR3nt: TGTGCCACCCAAGACAGGGCGAGCACAGATACGCAGTATTTT
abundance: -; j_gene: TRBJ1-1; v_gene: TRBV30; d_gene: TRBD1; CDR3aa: CAWSGQAHTEAFF; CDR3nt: TGTGCCTGGAGCGGACAGGCCCACACTGAAGCTTTCTTT
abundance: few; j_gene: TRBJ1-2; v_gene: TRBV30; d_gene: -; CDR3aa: CAWSVLGWYGYTF; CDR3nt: TGTGCCTGGAGTGTACTAGGGTGGTATGGCTACACCTTC
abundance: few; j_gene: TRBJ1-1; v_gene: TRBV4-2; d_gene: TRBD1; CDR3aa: CASRPRRDSTEAFF; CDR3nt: TGTGCCAGCAGACCCCGCCGGGACAGCACTGAAGCTTTCTTT
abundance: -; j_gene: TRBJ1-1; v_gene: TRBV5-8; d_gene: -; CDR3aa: CASSRTKHTEAFF; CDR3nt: TGTGCCAGCAGCCGGACAAAGCACACTGAAGCTTTCTTT
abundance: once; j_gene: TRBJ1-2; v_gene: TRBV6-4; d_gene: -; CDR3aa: CASSDGRGAYGYTF; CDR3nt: TGTGCCAGCAGTGACGGCAGGGGTGCCTATGGCTACACCTTC
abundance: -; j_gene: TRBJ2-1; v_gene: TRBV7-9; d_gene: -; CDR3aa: CASSLGLRGAGNEQFF; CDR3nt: TGTGCCAGCAGCTTAGGCCTTCGGGGGGCTGGGAATGAGCAGTTCTTC